This T cell receptor (beta chain) was captured by sequencing in a study of T cells in Graves' hyperthyroidism and ophthalmopathy. General observations from the study: Among thyroid clonotypes expanded above 0.001, most also appeared in blood.

CDR1 and CDR2 (germline): LNHDA, SQIVND (reference sequence). With V trimmed by 4 bases and J by 4 bases, 9 bases remained unmatched. The CDR3 contains 15 residues. Amplification yielded TCR beta CDR3 regions, with RNA transcripts as the source. The HTBI set primed first-round TCR CDR3 RT-PCR. TCRdb re-derived calls from the multiplex PCR reads in MiXCR, one entry per CDR3 protein. The sample has about 200,000 distinct CDR3 sequences, about a sixth seen once. This clonotype showed up many times. Its matching antigen is unknown. Investigators excluded patients with uncontrolled infection, other autoimmune disease, pregnancy or lactation.

This rearrangement joins TRBV19 to TRBJ1-1; TRBD1 matches at 7 bases. Sequenced: blood. The sequence was collected from a woman aged 45-65 years with Graves' hyperthyroidism. The CDR3 protein is CASSRTGAVVTEAFF. In DNA form, the CDR3 reads TGTGCCAGTAGTAGAACAGGGGCCGTGGTCACTGAAGCTTTCTTT.